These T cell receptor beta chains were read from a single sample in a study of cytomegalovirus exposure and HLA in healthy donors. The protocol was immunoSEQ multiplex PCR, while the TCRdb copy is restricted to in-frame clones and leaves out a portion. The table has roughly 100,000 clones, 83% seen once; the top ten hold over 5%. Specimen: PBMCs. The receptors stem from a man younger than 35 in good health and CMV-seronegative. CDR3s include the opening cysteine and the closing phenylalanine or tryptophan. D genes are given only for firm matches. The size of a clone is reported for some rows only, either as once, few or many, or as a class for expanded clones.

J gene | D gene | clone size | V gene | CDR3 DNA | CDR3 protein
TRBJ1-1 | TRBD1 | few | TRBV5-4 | TGTGCCAGCAGCATGACAGGGGCAATCAGAGCTTTCTTT | CASSMTGAIRAFF
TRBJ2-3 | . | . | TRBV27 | TGTGCCAGCAGTTTACAGGGGTCGGCAGATACGCAGTATTTT | CASSLQGSADTQYF
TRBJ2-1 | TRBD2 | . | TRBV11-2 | TGTGCCAGCAGCTTAAGACTAGCGGGCAGCTCCTACAATGAGCAGTTCTTC | CASSLRLAGSSYNEQFF
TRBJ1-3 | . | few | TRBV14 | TGTGCCAGCAGCCAAGCCAGCTCTGGAAACACCATATATTTT | CASSQASSGNTIYF
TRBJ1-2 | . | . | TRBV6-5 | TGTGCCATCAGTGATGGGCAGGGTAACTATGGCTACACCTTC | CAISDGQGNYGYTF
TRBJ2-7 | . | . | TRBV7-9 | TGTGCCAGCAGCCCGCGAGCCACCTACGAGCAGTACTTC | CASSPRATYEQYF
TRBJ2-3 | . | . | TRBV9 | TGTGCCAGCAGCGTAGGAGGCAAGGAGTGGAGCGCTTTCCGGCGAGATACGCAGTATTTT | CASSVGGKEWSAFRRDTQYF
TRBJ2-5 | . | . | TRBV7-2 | TGTGCCAGCAGCCCGTCGGGGATTCAGCAAGAGACCCAGTACTTC | CASSPSGIQQETQYF
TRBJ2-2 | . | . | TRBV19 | TGTGCCAGTAGTTGGGGCAGGTCCGGGGAGCTGTTTTTT | CASSWGRSGELFF
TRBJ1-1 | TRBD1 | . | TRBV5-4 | TGTGCCAGCAGCCAGCCGACAGGGGATGGCACTGAAGCTTTCTTT | CASSQPTGDGTEAFF